This T cell receptor beta chain was documented in a study of T cell responses to AZD1222 COVID-19 vaccine. Study-level results: Nearly half of spike-specific TCRs reportedly go after variant regions that carry no mutations. The study sampled repertoires only after the peak T cell response. Vaccine-associated CD4 TCRs spanned spike, dominant at 160-218 and 743-854. Females made up more of the donors, who were largely white British, and clonal diversity may have come out too low.

In the case of this clone: Antigen unknown.

The data were produced by immunoSEQ multiplex PCR, yet TCRdb's version contains in-frame clones alone and is incomplete. The sample holds 150,000 or so clones, about 92% seen once. Germline-derived CDR1 and CDR2 are LGHDT and YNNKEL (reference sequence). CDR3 length: 15 residues. The V gene lost 0 bases and the J gene lost 4 bases, with 9 bases spanning the gap. The receptor's source is an adult who received the AZD1222 COVID-19 vaccine. The chain couples TRBV3-1 (or the pseudogene TRBV3-2) to TRBJ1-4; D remains ambiguous. This specimen was peripheral blood, taken 28 days after the second AZD1222 dose. CDR3: CASSQDSGHNEKLFF. The CDR3 DNA is TGTGCCAGCAGCCAAGATTCTGGGCATAATGAAAAACTGTTTTTT.